The present entry profiles one T cell receptor beta chain with its context. Its antigen is currently not known. No base qualities exist here, and no much larger clone lies one base off it. The sample comes from a study of shared clonotypes between healthy human individuals (dated by TCRdb to about 2020). Some background on the complete study: The cohort comprised two women and a few men aged 18 to 49 years. For each donor, three plates each were used for CD4 naive and CD4 memory, two plates were used for CD8 naive, and one plate was used for CD8 memory. Each donor's leukapheresis produced roughly between about 0.85 and 10 billion PBMCs. To increase sequencing depth and limit assay-specific biases, different laboratories used diverse techniques to prepare libraries and sequence TCR repertoires. To estimate repertoire size and how much clonotype sharing occurs between individuals, the study deeply sequenced the blood TCR repertoires of 4 to 6 healthy adults.

Overall study results and their limits: Sharing across a few donors was observed for 5% to 6.5% of naive CD4, less than 4% of naive CD8, about 2.3% of memory CD4, and roughly 0.4% of memory CD8 clonotypes. Compared with non-shared clonotypes, the clonotypes found in all four sorted-subset donors had higher generation probabilities. The small number of donors limited the genetic and exposure-history diversity represented. Sampling was limited to blood, and TCR repertoires in tissue likely differ from TCR repertoires in blood. Incomplete sequencing was indicated by rarefaction of sorted-subset datasets, despite the large sequencing depth. Larger estimated clonotype richness was generally found for naive subsets than for memory subsets. Pairwise subsampling indicated that sequencing depth was expected to affect the degree of clonotype sharing among donors.

The donors were healthy, HIV-negative adults with no recently reported acute infections or vaccinations. Every donor was a Caucasian adult living in Nashville, Tennessee, USA. CD4+ T cells were enriched by magnetic negative selection; naive cells were then positively selected on CD45RA, and the negative fraction formed the memory subset. Blood was obtained by leukapheresis, after which PBMCs were separated by Ficoll-Histopaque density gradient centrifugation and cryopreserved in liquid nitrogen vapor phase. Analytical flow cytometry was used to check the purity and quantity of every magnetically sorted T cell population. Genomic DNA was isolated from each sorted fraction and quantified by UV absorbance on a Nanodrop 2000c. Using the deep immunoSEQ assay, TCR CDR3 regions were amplified from genomic DNA by multiplex PCR. Extracted genomic DNA from each cell subset was spread evenly across all wells of several immunoSEQ 96-well plates, with each plate serving as a replicate. For sorted subsets, each replicate PCR was loaded with around 200 ng genomic DNA, equivalent to some 31,000 T cell genomes. Purified libraries were measured with a Qubit 3.0 fluorometer, size-checked on a Bioanalyzer 2100, and measured again with the KAPA Library Quantification kit. Every immunoSEQ 96-well plate was sequenced on a dedicated single-read 150-cycle Illumina NextSeq 550 flow cell. As for the original processing: Because the immunoSEQ output held only junctional sequences and lacked quality scores, the filtering could not match the filtering applied to full-length reads. Sequences were annotated with PyIR, a Python wrapper for IgBLAST v1.9, using IMGT germline references to assign V/J genes and CDR3. Reads were removed for weak V/J assignments (E-value above 1e-6), missing CDR3, stop codons, out-of-frame junctions, or ambiguous translated residues. A V3J clonotype was defined by an identical inferred V gene, J gene, and CDR3 amino acid sequence. Percentage overlap between repertoires was calculated by dividing the number of shared unique clonotypes by the size of the smaller repertoire. Repertoire richness was assessed with RTK rarefaction, the Chao1 estimator, and Recon v2.1 estimates of unobserved clonotypes. Generation probabilities were computed with OLGA for all TCRbeta clonotypes obtained by the gDNA method from a few donors. TCRdb retrieved this table from immuneACCESS and kept in-frame rearrangements only. Not all clones are present; in checked studies, unresolved V genes account for under half, and no reason is known for the remainder. V and J calls and clone size are copied from that table; D and trimming were computed from the DNA. In this sample the table shows about 1.5 million clones, about 98% of which occur a single time. Around 0.45% of the sample is taken by the ten largest.

The germline V gene provides CDR1 SQVTM and CDR2 ANQGSEA. The CDR3 runs 13 residues from the cysteine to the phenylalanine. The DNA shown is the 39-base CDR3, in frame from base 1. The TCR sequence derives from a man aged 25-40 years in good health. The chain is encoded by TRBV29-1 joined to TRBJ2-1; TRBD2 fits 10 bases in the junction. Material: naive CD4+ T cells sorted from blood. The cell subset or site label on this specimen signifies: CD45RA+ positively selected. The nucleotides are TGCAGGGTGTGGACTAGCGGCGACAATGAGCAGTTCTTC. Translated, it gives CRVWTSGDNEQFF.